This TCR beta chain emerged from a study of long-term antiretroviral therapy in people with HIV. V shed 8 bases, J shed 2 bases, and the junction held 6 bases outside the gene matches. CDR3 length: 14 amino acids. Looked up from germline, CDR1 is LNHDA and CDR2 is SQIVND (reference sequence). Runs used v3.0 of the immunoSEQ assay and were done at survey level. The assay was immunoSEQ multiplex PCR, and TCRdb's table has in-frame clones only and misses some. The repertoire includes tens of thousands of clones, around 90% of them detected once, and 10% to 15% sits in the top ten. The material sequenced was unsorted PBMCs, taken 1.1 years after starting antiretroviral therapy. The sequence was obtained from a man between 18 and 35 years old with HIV. The rearrangement joins TRBV19 to TRBJ1-5, with TRBD1 matching over 7 bases. CDR3 loop: CASETGLGNQPQHF. CDR3 coding DNA: TGTGCCAGTGAGACAGGGTTGGGCAATCAGCCCCAGCATTTT.